Listed below are T cell receptor beta chains from one sample, sequenced in a study of blood T cell repertoires in COVID-19. Using immunoSEQ multiplex PCR, the repertoire was profiled, and TCRdb retains in-frame clones only, with some absent. The sample records under 200,000 clones, around 87% being singletons. Sequenced sample: peripheral blood. The source is a man aged 18 to 29 with acute or convalescent COVID-19. CDR3s include the opening cysteine and the closing phenylalanine or tryptophan. The order of the fields is CDR3 protein, CDR3 DNA, V gene, D gene, clone size, J gene. D genes are given only for firm matches. Expanded clones get a size class; other rows say once, few or many, or leave the size out.

cdr3_aa: CASSVGGRLDEQYF; cdr3_nt: TGTGCCAGCAGCGTTGGGGGCAGGCTCGACGAGCAGTACTTC; v_call: TRBV7-9; d_call: -; clone_size: few; j_call: TRBJ2-7
cdr3_aa: CASSLRSGLITDTQYF; cdr3_nt: TGTGCCAGCAGCTTAAGATCGGGACTTATCACAGATACGCAGTATTTT; v_call: TRBV7-9; d_call: -; clone_size: -; j_call: TRBJ2-3
cdr3_aa: CASILGAGWGYGYTF; cdr3_nt: TGTGCCAGCATCCTTGGGGCAGGGTGGGGCTATGGCTACACCTTC; v_call: TRBV2; d_call: -; clone_size: -; j_call: TRBJ1-2
cdr3_aa: CASSQVWGPGDTETQYF; cdr3_nt: TGTGCCAGCAGCCAAGTTTGGGGGCCAGGGGATACAGAGACCCAGTACTTC; v_call: TRBV3-1/TRBV3-2; d_call: -; clone_size: -; j_call: TRBJ2-5
cdr3_aa: CASSLGTGYTGELFF; cdr3_nt: TGTGCCAGCAGCTTAGGGACAGGGTACACCGGGGAGCTGTTTTTT; v_call: TRBV7-9; d_call: TRBD1; clone_size: -; j_call: TRBJ2-2
cdr3_aa: CASLPGGGQPQHF; cdr3_nt: TGTGCCAGTCTCCCGGGGGGAGGTCAGCCCCAGCATTTT; v_call: TRBV19; d_call: -; clone_size: once; j_call: TRBJ1-5
cdr3_aa: CASSRTGDYEQYF; cdr3_nt: TGTGCCAGTAGTCGGACAGGCGACTACGAGCAGTACTTC; v_call: TRBV19; d_call: TRBD1; clone_size: -; j_call: TRBJ2-7
cdr3_aa: CASSLWAGSPLHF; cdr3_nt: TGTGCCAGCAGCTTATGGGCGGGATCACCCCTCCACTTT; v_call: TRBV7-3; d_call: -; clone_size: -; j_call: TRBJ1-6
cdr3_aa: CASSWGVQPQHF; cdr3_nt: TGTGCCAGCAGTTGGGGGGTTCAGCCCCAGCATTTT; v_call: TRBV12-3/TRBV12-4; d_call: -; clone_size: -; j_call: TRBJ1-5
cdr3_aa: CASSPQGASSGNTIYF; cdr3_nt: TGTGCCAGTAGCCCACAGGGGGCCAGCTCTGGAAACACCATATATTTT; v_call: TRBV19; d_call: TRBD1; clone_size: -; j_call: TRBJ1-3
cdr3_aa: CASSQGATLLGGGYTF; cdr3_nt: TGTGCCAGCAGCCAAGGTGCGACTCTATTAGGTGGTGGCTACACCTTC; v_call: TRBV3-1/TRBV3-2; d_call: -; clone_size: -; j_call: TRBJ1-2
cdr3_aa: CASILARNNYGYTF; cdr3_nt: TGTGCCAGCATTTTAGCCCGGAACAACTATGGCTACACCTTC; v_call: TRBV6-6; d_call: -; clone_size: -; j_call: TRBJ1-2
cdr3_aa: CASSLAGPRETQYF; cdr3_nt: TGCGCCAGCAGCTTGGCAGGGCCGAGGGAGACCCAGTACTTC; v_call: TRBV5-1; d_call: -; clone_size: -; j_call: TRBJ2-5
cdr3_aa: CASSLGQSWETQYF; cdr3_nt: TGTGCCAGCAGCTTAGGACAGTCCTGGGAGACCCAGTACTTC; v_call: TRBV5-8; d_call: -; clone_size: -; j_call: TRBJ2-5
cdr3_aa: CASSGEQGAPRNTIYF; cdr3_nt: TGTGCCAGCAGTGGGGAACAGGGCGCCCCGAGAAACACCATATATTTT; v_call: TRBV25-1; d_call: -; clone_size: -; j_call: TRBJ1-3
cdr3_aa: CASSSGQYSGNTIYF; cdr3_nt: TGTGCCAGCAGTTCAGGACAGTACTCTGGAAACACCATATATTTT; v_call: TRBV6-5; d_call: -; clone_size: once; j_call: TRBJ1-3
cdr3_aa: CASSEVRNYGYTF; cdr3_nt: TGTGCCAGCAGTGAAGTACGGAACTATGGCTACACCTTC; v_call: TRBV6-1; d_call: -; clone_size: -; j_call: TRBJ1-2
cdr3_aa: CASSRGGNQETQYF; cdr3_nt: TGTGCCAGCAGCCGAGGCGGGAACCAAGAGACCCAGTACTTC; v_call: TRBV7-9; d_call: -; clone_size: few; j_call: TRBJ2-5
cdr3_aa: CASSPGTSPTDTQYF; cdr3_nt: TGTGCCAGCAGCCCAGGGACTAGCCCCACAGATACGCAGTATTTT; v_call: TRBV4-2; d_call: TRBD2; clone_size: -; j_call: TRBJ2-3
cdr3_aa: CASTSRDSPFRRFF; cdr3_nt: TGTGCCAGTACCTCCCGGGACAGCCCCTTCCGGCGGTTCTTC; v_call: TRBV19; d_call: TRBD1; clone_size: few; j_call: TRBJ2-1
cdr3_aa: CASSQDGFTIYF; cdr3_nt: TGTGCCAGCAGCCAAGACGGGTTCACCATATATTTT; v_call: TRBV4-2; d_call: -; clone_size: -; j_call: TRBJ1-3
cdr3_aa: CASSLGQGERQYF; cdr3_nt: TGTGCCAGCAGCTTAGGTCAGGGTGAGAGGCAGTACTTC; v_call: TRBV11-3; d_call: -; clone_size: few; j_call: TRBJ2-7
cdr3_aa: CASSGGAYGETQYF; cdr3_nt: TGTGCCAGCAGCGGGGGGGCGTATGGAGAGACCCAGTACTTC; v_call: TRBV5-8; d_call: -; clone_size: -; j_call: TRBJ2-5
cdr3_aa: CAWDRTTSTDTQYF; cdr3_nt: TGTGCCTGGGACAGGACAACTAGCACAGATACGCAGTATTTT; v_call: TRBV30; d_call: -; clone_size: -; j_call: TRBJ2-3
cdr3_aa: CASSIGGGGKAQHF; cdr3_nt: TGTGCCAGTAGTATAGGAGGGGGGGGCAAGGCCCAGCATTTT; v_call: TRBV19; d_call: -; clone_size: -; j_call: TRBJ1-5
cdr3_aa: CASSVFTGGNGYTF; cdr3_nt: TGTGCCAGCAGCGTCTTCACAGGGGGAAATGGCTACACCTTC; v_call: TRBV9; d_call: TRBD1; clone_size: -; j_call: TRBJ1-2
cdr3_aa: CASSERRGPETQYF; cdr3_nt: TGTGCCAGCAGTGAACGAAGGGGGCCGGAGACCCAGTACTTC; v_call: TRBV6-1; d_call: TRBD1; clone_size: -; j_call: TRBJ2-5
cdr3_aa: CASSQQTGPGEQYF; cdr3_nt: TGCGCCAGCAGCCAGCAGACAGGGCCTGGCGAGCAGTACTTC; v_call: TRBV5-1; d_call: TRBD1; clone_size: -; j_call: TRBJ2-7
cdr3_aa: CASSSQGKRTEAFF; cdr3_nt: TGTGCCAGCAGCTCGCAGGGAAAGAGGACTGAAGCTTTCTTT; v_call: TRBV7-9; d_call: -; clone_size: -; j_call: TRBJ1-1
cdr3_aa: CASSQTTQYGYTF; cdr3_nt: TGCGCCAGCAGCCAAACCACACAGTATGGCTACACCTTC; v_call: TRBV4-1; d_call: -; clone_size: -; j_call: TRBJ1-2
cdr3_aa: CASSPPFAGGQYNEQFF; cdr3_nt: TGTGCCAGCTCACCACCTTTTGCGGGGGGGCAGTACAATGAGCAGTTCTTC; v_call: TRBV18; d_call: TRBD2; clone_size: few; j_call: TRBJ2-1
cdr3_aa: CASSYGGMNTEAFF; cdr3_nt: TGTGCCAGCAGTTACGGGGGGATGAACACTGAAGCTTTCTTT; v_call: TRBV6-5; d_call: -; clone_size: -; j_call: TRBJ1-1
cdr3_aa: CASSLRETYEQYF; cdr3_nt: TGTGCCAGCAGCTTAAGGGAGACCTACGAGCAGTACTTC; v_call: TRBV7-9; d_call: -; clone_size: -; j_call: TRBJ2-7
cdr3_aa: CASSYQSSSSGNTIYF; cdr3_nt: TGTGCCAGCAGTTACCAGTCCTCAAGCTCTGGAAACACCATATATTTT; v_call: TRBV28; d_call: -; clone_size: -; j_call: TRBJ1-3
cdr3_aa: CASSFTGGDRLETQYF; cdr3_nt: TGCGCCAGCAGCTTTACAGGGGGCGACCGTCTGGAGACCCAGTACTTC; v_call: TRBV5-1; d_call: TRBD1; clone_size: -; j_call: TRBJ2-5
cdr3_aa: CASSSDRAIIFTNEQFF; cdr3_nt: TGTGCCAGCAGCTCGGACAGGGCCATCATCTTTACCAATGAGCAGTTCTTC; v_call: TRBV11-2; d_call: TRBD1; clone_size: -; j_call: TRBJ2-1
cdr3_aa: CASSLDRGYEQYF; cdr3_nt: TGTGCCAGCAGCTTGGACAGGGGGTACGAGCAGTACTTC; v_call: TRBV5-4; d_call: TRBD1; clone_size: few; j_call: TRBJ2-7
cdr3_aa: CASSPGDRGSQPQHF; cdr3_nt: TGTGCCAGCAGTCCCGGTGACAGGGGAAGTCAGCCCCAGCATTTT; v_call: TRBV6-5; d_call: TRBD1; clone_size: -; j_call: TRBJ1-5
cdr3_aa: CASSIGLAGPNTDTQYF; cdr3_nt: TGTGCCAGTAGTATCGGATTAGCGGGGCCTAACACAGATACGCAGTATTTT; v_call: TRBV19; d_call: TRBD2; clone_size: -; j_call: TRBJ2-3
cdr3_aa: CAWSVNDRREQYF; cdr3_nt: TGTGCCTGGAGTGTAAACGACCGGAGGGAGCAGTACTTC; v_call: TRBV30; d_call: -; clone_size: -; j_call: TRBJ2-7
cdr3_aa: CASGLVYRSSYNSPLHF; cdr3_nt: TGTGCTAGTGGTTTGGTCTACAGGAGCTCCTATAATTCACCCCTCCACTTT; v_call: TRBV12-5; d_call: -; clone_size: -; j_call: TRBJ1-6
cdr3_aa: CASSQGTGSSPLHF; cdr3_nt: TGTGCCAGCAGCCAAGGGACAGGGAGTTCACCCCTCCACTTT; v_call: TRBV14; d_call: TRBD1; clone_size: -; j_call: TRBJ1-6
cdr3_aa: CASSPGVRTGGYSNQPQHF; cdr3_nt: TGTGCCAGCTCACCAGGAGTCAGGACAGGCGGCTATAGCAATCAGCCCCAGCATTTT; v_call: TRBV18; d_call: TRBD1; clone_size: -; j_call: TRBJ1-5